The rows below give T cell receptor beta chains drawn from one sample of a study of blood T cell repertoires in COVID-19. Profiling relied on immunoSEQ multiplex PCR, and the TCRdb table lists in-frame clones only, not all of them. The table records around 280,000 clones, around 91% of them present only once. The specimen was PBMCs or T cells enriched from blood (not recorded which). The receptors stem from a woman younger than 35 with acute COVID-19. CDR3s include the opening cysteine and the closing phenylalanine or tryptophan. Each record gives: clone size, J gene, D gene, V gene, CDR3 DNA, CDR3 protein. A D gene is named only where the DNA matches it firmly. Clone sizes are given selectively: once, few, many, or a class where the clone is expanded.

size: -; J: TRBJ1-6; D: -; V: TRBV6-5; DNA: TGTGCCAGCAGTTACACCCGGGATTCACCCCTCCACTTT; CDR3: CASSYTRDSPLHF
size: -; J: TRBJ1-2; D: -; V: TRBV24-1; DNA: TGTGCCACCAGTGATCCTGGCAAAATCTATGGCTACACCTTC; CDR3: CATSDPGKIYGYTF
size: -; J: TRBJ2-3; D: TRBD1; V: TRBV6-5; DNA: TGTGCCAGCCGGGACAGGGTATCAGATACGCAGTATTTT; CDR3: CASRDRVSDTQYF
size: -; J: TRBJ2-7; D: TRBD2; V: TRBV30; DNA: TGTGCCTGGAGCGAGGGGGGACTAGCGGGATTCGAGCAGTACTTC; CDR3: CAWSEGGLAGFEQYF
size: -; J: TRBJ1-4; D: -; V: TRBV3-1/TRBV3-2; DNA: TGTGCCAGCAGCCAAGGGTTTCGTCCAGGCAAATATGAAAAACTGTTTTTT; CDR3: CASSQGFRPGKYEKLFF
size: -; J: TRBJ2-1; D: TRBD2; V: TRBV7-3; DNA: TGTGCCAGCAGCTTAACGGGGCCTAGCGGGGTCTACAATGAGCAGTTCTTC; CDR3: CASSLTGPSGVYNEQFF
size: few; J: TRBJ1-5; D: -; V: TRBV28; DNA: TGTGCCAGCAGTACCATATACATAATCGTAAGCAATCAGCCCCAGCATTTT; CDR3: CASSTIYIIVSNQPQHF
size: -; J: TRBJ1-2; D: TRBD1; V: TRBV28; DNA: TGTGCCAGCAGTCTGGACAGGGTAGGGCCCTATGGCTACACCTTC; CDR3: CASSLDRVGPYGYTF
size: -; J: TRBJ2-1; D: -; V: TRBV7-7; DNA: TGTGCCAGCAGCCCCGGAATCCTGGACAACAATGAGCAGTTCTTC; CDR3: CASSPGILDNNEQFF
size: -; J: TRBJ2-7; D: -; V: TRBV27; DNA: TGTGCCAGCAGTTTATCGAAAGTCAGCGTCTCCTACGAGCAGTACTTC; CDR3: CASSLSKVSVSYEQYF
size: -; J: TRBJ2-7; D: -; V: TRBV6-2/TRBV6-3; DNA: TGTGCCAGCAGTTATCGGCAGACTTCCCTCGCCTACGAGCAGTACTTC; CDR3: CASSYRQTSLAYEQYF
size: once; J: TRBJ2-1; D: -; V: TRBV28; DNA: TGTGCCAGCAGCTCATCCGCCTCCGGAGGGGGCAACTACAATGAGCAGTTCTTC; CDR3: CASSSSASGGGNYNEQFF
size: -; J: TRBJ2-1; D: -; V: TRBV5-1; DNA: TGCGCCAGCAGCCCTACTAGATACAATGAGCAGTTCTTC; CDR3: CASSPTRYNEQFF
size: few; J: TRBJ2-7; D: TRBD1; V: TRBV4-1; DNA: TGCGCCAGCAGCCGACCGGGACAGTCCTTGTCCTACGAGCAGTACTTC; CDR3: CASSRPGQSLSYEQYF
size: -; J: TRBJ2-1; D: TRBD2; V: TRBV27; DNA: TGTGCCAGCAGTTTACGGGGGGGCCCTTACAATGAGCAGTTCTTC; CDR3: CASSLRGGPYNEQFF
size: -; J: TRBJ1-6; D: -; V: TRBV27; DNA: TGTGCCAGCAGTTCGTCCTCGACAGGTTCGAATTCACCCCTCCACTTT; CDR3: CASSSSSTGSNSPLHF
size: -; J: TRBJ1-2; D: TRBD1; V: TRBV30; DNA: TGTGCCTGGAGCGTAGGGACAGGGGGCGCCGATGGCTACACCTTC; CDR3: CAWSVGTGGADGYTF
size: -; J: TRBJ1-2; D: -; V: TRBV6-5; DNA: TGTGCCAGCAGTTACTCAGGCGGATTAAAATATGGCTACACCTTC; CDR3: CASSYSGGLKYGYTF
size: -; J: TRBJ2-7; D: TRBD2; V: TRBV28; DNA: TGTGCCAGCAGGCTTGGGACTAGCGGGTTCTACGAGCAGTACTTC; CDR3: CASRLGTSGFYEQYF
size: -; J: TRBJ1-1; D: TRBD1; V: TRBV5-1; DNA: TGCGCCAGCAGCCGGATACAGGGGGCGGCGAACACTGAAGCTTTCTTT; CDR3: CASSRIQGAANTEAFF
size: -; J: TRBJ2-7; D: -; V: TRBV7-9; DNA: TGTGCCAGCAGCTTATCGTACGGGAGTCACCCGTACGAGCAGTACTTC; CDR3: CASSLSYGSHPYEQYF
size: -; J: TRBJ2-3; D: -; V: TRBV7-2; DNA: TGTGCCAGCAGCTTATTCAGCGGCACAGATACGCAGTATTTT; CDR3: CASSLFSGTDTQYF
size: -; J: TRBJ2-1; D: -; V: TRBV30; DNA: TGTGCCTGGAGTGGTGCGGCTAGCGCTCTTGGGGAGCAGTTCTTC; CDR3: CAWSGAASALGEQFF
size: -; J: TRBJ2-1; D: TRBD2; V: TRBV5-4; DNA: TGTGCCAGCAGCCTTAGCGGGAGCTCCTACAATGAGCAGTTCTTC; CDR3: CASSLSGSSYNEQFF